This paragraph reports one T cell receptor (beta chain). Its antigen is not known. Germline CDR1 and CDR2: MNHEY and SMNVEV (reference sequence). The CDR3 is 15 residues long. V lost 6 bases to trimming and J lost 3 bases; unmatched junction nucleotides: 8. Purity of each sorted population was above 95%. This specimen comes from a study of beta chain features in type 1 diabetes. Overall study results and limits: Across all four CD4+ subsets, people with type 1 diabetes showed modestly shorter TCRB CDR3s. Patients' naive, central memory and regulatory TCRB repertoires appeared more alike than those of healthy donors.

Of the isolated RNA, all was reverse transcribed, and so the sequenced material was expressed TCRB transcripts. Clones were sequenced by immunoSEQ multiplex PCR, and TCRdb holds only the in-frame ones, with some missing. The sample lists a few hundred thousand clones, roughly 12% seen once, with approximately 0.01% in the top ten. V gene TRBV27 combines with J gene TRBJ2-1; 7 positions match TRBD1. This TCR came from a woman between 18 and 30 years old with type 1 diabetes. What was sequenced was naive CD4+ T cells from blood. The CDR3 sequence is CASSPTGEFYNEQFF. DNA of the CDR3: TGTGCCAGCAGCCCTACAGGGGAGTTCTACAATGAGCAGTTCTTC.